The 25 T cell receptor beta chains below were found in one sample sequenced in a study of blood T cell repertoires in COVID-19. Data came from immunoSEQ multiplex PCR; TCRdb stores just in-frame clones and leaves some out. The profile covers about 160,000 clones, with roughly 85% appearing a single time and under 4% taken by the ten largest. The sequenced material came from peripheral blood. These receptors all come from a human donor with acute or convalescent COVID-19. The donor label of this sample is uncertain.

The genes are TRBV6-5 and TRBJ2-5; tentatively, D is TRBD2 (6 bases). The CDR3 length is 15 residues. The ends were cut back, 3 bases at V and 5 bases at J, with 16 bases in the middle. Germline values: CDR1 MNHEY, CDR2 SVGAGI. The CDR3 DNA sequence: TGTGCCAGCAGTTATATTTTTACTAGCAGTGAGACCCAGTACTTC. Encoded protein: CASSYIFTSSETQYF.

The J gene is TRBJ1-5, the V gene TRBV3-1 (or the pseudogene TRBV3-2); tentatively, D is TRBD1 (5 bases). The CDR3 sequence is 16 residues long. CDR1 is LGHDT, CDR2 YNNKEL, per germline (reference sequence). V shed 3 bases and J shed 7 bases, with 19 bases lying between them. The CDR3: CASSQHGEGRGQPQHF. In nucleotides, the CDR3 is TGTGCCAGCAGCCAGCATGGGGAGGGTCGGGGGCAGCCCCAGCATTTT.

This clone was counted a few times. This chain joins TRBV3-1 (or the pseudogene TRBV3-2) and TRBJ2-1; 10 bases map to TRBD1. This CDR3 is built from 19 residues. V trimming: 4 bases; J trimming: 4 bases; junction bases outside the gene matches: 16. Germline CDR1 reads LGHDT; CDR2 reads YNNKEL (reference sequence). In DNA, the CDR3 is TGTGCCAGCAGCCCAATCGGGACAGGGGAAAGAATAAGATACAATGAGCAGTTCTTC. The encoded protein is CASSPIGTGERIRYNEQFF.

The gene calls are TRBV25-1 and TRBJ2-4, with TRBD1 matching 8 bases. With 4 bases clipped from V and 5 bases from J, the junction kept 1 base outside the gene matches. The CDR3 consists of 13 residues. Germline V gene lookup returns CDR1 MGHDK and CDR2 SYGVNS. In DNA, the CDR3 is TGTGCCAGCAGTGTGGACAGGGAAAACATTCAGTACTTC. It is translated as CASSVDRENIQYF.

This clone has just a few counts. This chain links TRBV2 with TRBJ2-3, with D possibly being TRBD1 (6 bases). CDR3 length: 14 amino acids. Trimming shortened V by 5 bases and J by 0 bases, and 9 bases separated the two germline ends. Germline assignment: CDR1 SNHLY and CDR2 FYNNEI. As DNA, the CDR3 is TGTGCCAGCAGTTACAGGGAGAGCACAGATACGCAGTATTTT. Translating gives CASSYRESTDTQYF.

The chain recombines TRBV6-5 with TRBJ2-2, with a possible D match to TRBD1 (6 bases). V lost 6 bases, J lost 4 bases, and 12 bases lay in between. The CDR3 length is 14 residues. Germline CDR1 is MNHEY and CDR2 is SVGAGI. For the CDR3, the DNA is TGTGCCAGCAGCTATAGACAGGCCACCGGGGAGCTGTTTTTT. Translation gives CASSYRQATGELFF.

V and J are TRBV19 and TRBJ1-5; 9 bases fit TRBD1. V lost 6 bases and J lost 5; bases outside the gene matches: 8. Germline-derived CDR1 and CDR2 are LNHDA and SQIVND (reference sequence). The CDR3 runs to 15 residues. The chain's CDR3 is CASRRDRDIDQPQHF. CDR3 coding DNA: TGTGCCAGTAGGAGGGACAGGGATATCGATCAGCCCCAGCATTTT.

This chain connects TRBV6-5 to TRBJ1-2; D gene uncertain. The germline V gene has CDR1 MNHEY and CDR2 SVGAGI. This CDR3 is built from 15 residues. Trimming removed 0 bases at V and 5 bases at J, with 13 bases between. As DNA, the CDR3 is TGTGCCAGCAGTTACTCATTCCAAGTACGGTATGGCTACACCTTC. Encoded protein: CASSYSFQVRYGYTF.

The chain joins TRBV5-4 to TRBJ2-4; D perhaps matches TRBD1 (6 bases). Trimming removed 4 bases from V and 8 bases from J, with 16 bases in between. Germline values: CDR1 SGHNT, CDR2 YYREEE (reference sequence). The CDR3 runs to 14 residues. The CDR3, as DNA: TGTGCCAGCAGCCCGGACAGCAATCTCGACATTCAGTACTTC. It translates to CASSPDSNLDIQYF.

CDR3 region: CASSPGQGATNYGYTF. CDR3 DNA sequence: TGTGCCAGCAGCCCGGGACAGGGGGCAACTAACTATGGCTACACCTTC. The V and J genes are TRBV5-4 and TRBJ1-2, with TRBD1 matching 12 bases. Germline CDR1 and CDR2: SGHNT and YYREEE (reference sequence). The length of the CDR3 is 16 residues. V was clipped by 4 bases and J by 0 bases; unmatched bases: 4.

The gene calls are TRBV9 and TRBJ2-3; 10 bases match TRBD2. The CDR3 spans 16 residues. V lost 4 bases and J lost 4; bases outside the gene matches: 9. In germline, CDR1 is SGDLS, CDR2 YYNGEE. The CDR3 region has the DNA TGTGCCAGCAGCTTCCCTACTAGCGGGGCCTCAGATACGCAGTATTTT. Its protein is CASSFPTSGASDTQYF.

The chain is built from TRBV9 and TRBJ1-1; no firm D call. The germline CDR1 and CDR2 sequences are SGDLS and YYNGEE. V lost 0 bases and J 2 bases, leaving 8 bases between the germline ends. The CDR3 is made up of 14 amino acids. CDR3 sequence reads: CASSVGQVNTEAFF. The CDR3 coding sequence is TGTGCCAGCAGCGTAGGTCAGGTTAACACTGAAGCTTTCTTT. Complete variable domain (other parts from reference TRBV9 and TRBJ1-1): DSGVTQTPKHLITATGQRVTLRCSPRSGDLSVYWYQQSLDQGLQFLIQYYNGEERAKGNILERFSAQQFPDLHSELNLSSLELGDSALYFCASSVGQVNTEAFFGQGTRLTVV.

V and J are TRBV30 and TRBJ1-1; D remains ambiguous. V dropped 0 bases and J dropped 4 bases, with 18 bases sitting between them. There are 16 residues in the CDR3. The germline V gene has CDR1 GTSNPN and CDR2 SVGIG (reference sequence). The CDR3 sequence is CAWSVKGRGDSTEAFF. CDR3 DNA: TGTGCCTGGAGTGTAAAGGGTCGGGGTGACTCCACTGAAGCTTTCTTT.

As regards this clone: An end of the junction differs from the germline gene, which may be a read error. This chain uses TRBV30 with TRBJ1-4, with D maybe TRBD1 (6 bases). CDR3 size: 13 residues. From germline, CDR1 is GTSNPN and CDR2 SVGIG (reference sequence). The DNA of the CDR3 is TGTGCCTGGGGCGACAGGCCCAATGGAAAACTGTTTTTT. It codes for CAWGDRPNGKLFF.

J is TRBJ1-2 and V is TRBV5-4; 10 bases line up with TRBD1. Germline lookup yields CDR1 SGHNT and CDR2 YYREEE (reference sequence). The ends lost 4 bases at V and 8 bases at J; junction bases unmatched: 11. This CDR3 region has 15 residues. CDR3 nucleotide sequence: TGTGCCAGCAGCCTCTGGGACAGGGGAACGAGGGGCTACACCTTC. It specifies CASSLWDRGTRGYTF.

The rearrangement uses TRBV10-1 and TRBJ1-2, with D tentatively TRBD1 (5 bases). This CDR3 has 14 residues. CDR1 and CDR2 (germline): WNHNN, SYGVQD (reference sequence). Trimming shortened V by 7 bases and J by 4 bases, and 16 bases separated the two germline ends. The CDR3 protein is CASTGGGVLYGYTF. Here the CDR3 DNA reads TGCGCCAGCACTGGGGGGGGTGTTCTCTATGGCTACACCTTC.

This rearrangement joins TRBV5-5 to TRBJ2-1; weak D call: TRBD1 (6 bases). The V gene lost 3 bases and the J gene lost 0 bases, with 10 bases spanning the gap. CDR3 size: 15 residues. The germline CDR1 and CDR2 sequences are SGHKS and YYEKEE (reference sequence). The chain's CDR3 is CASSWQGSSYNEQFF. The CDR3 DNA is TGTGCCAGCAGCTGGCAGGGGAGCTCCTACAATGAGCAGTTCTTC.

V is TRBV28 and J is TRBJ2-1; TRBD1 aligns across 9 bases. Germline CDR1 is MDHEN and CDR2 is SYDVKM. The CDR3 contains 15 residues. V shed 5 bases, J shed 4 bases, and the junction held 6 bases outside the gene matches. CDR3 amino acids: CASSHTGGSYNEQFF. CDR3 in DNA: TGTGCCAGCAGTCATACAGGGGGCAGTTACAATGAGCAGTTCTTC.

J is TRBJ1-5 and V is TRBV15; D may be TRBD1 (6 bases). V was clipped by 3 bases and J by 0 bases, with 9 bases between them. The CDR3 is 15 residues long. CDR1 and CDR2 (germline): LNHNV, YYDKDF (reference sequence). The CDR3 coding sequence is TGTGCCACCAGCAGGGGGGGGCATAGCAATCAGCCCCAGCATTTT. Its translation: CATSRGGHSNQPQHF.

The CDR3 region has the DNA TGTGCCAGCAGCCCTAGCGCGCAAGATACGCAGTATTTT. This encodes CASSPSAQDTQYF. This chain uses TRBV4-2 with TRBJ2-3, with a tentative D call TRBD2 (6 bases). The V end was cut by 4 bases, the J end by 5 bases, with 10 bases between. The CDR3 runs 13 residues. Looked up from germline, CDR1 is LGHNA and CDR2 is YNFKEQ.

The chain uses TRBV29-1 and TRBJ1-2, with a tentative D call TRBD1 (6 bases). Germline V lookup: CDR1 SQVTM, CDR2 ANQGSEA. The CDR3 has 14 amino acids. Trimming stripped 4 bases from V and 4 bases from J, with 16 bases between. The CDR3 protein is CSVGLGAGVYGYTF. CDR3 nucleotide sequence: TGCAGCGTTGGTTTGGGGGCCGGAGTCTATGGCTACACCTTC.

The rearrangement uses TRBV25-1 and TRBJ2-2, with 7 bases matching TRBD2. The CDR3 spans 18 residues. Germline V gene lookup returns CDR1 MGHDK and CDR2 SYGVNS. V was clipped by 2 bases and J by 1 base; unmatched bases: 10. The chain's CDR3 is CASSETPGGGENTGELFF. The CDR3 coding sequence is TGTGCCAGCAGTGAAACCCCCGGGGGAGGGGAGAACACCGGGGAGCTGTTTTTT.

The chain is built from TRBV19 and TRBJ1-3, with D perhaps TRBD1 (5 bases). This CDR3 has 16 residues. The V gene's germline CDR1 is LNHDA and CDR2 SQIVND (reference sequence). The V end lost 5 bases, the J end lost 1 base, and 15 bases lay between the germline ends. The CDR3 is CASSSPTGGSGNTIYF. The DNA for the CDR3 is TGTGCCAGTAGTTCCCCGACTGGGGGGTCTGGAAACACCATATATTTT.

The gene calls are TRBV9 and TRBJ1-4; D is undetermined. This CDR3 region has 14 residues. V was cut by 7 bases and J by 5 bases, with 15 bases left in between. Germline V CDR1 and CDR2: SGDLS, YYNGEE. The CDR3 bases are TGTGCCAGCGCCCCAGGATCAGCAAATGAAAAACTGTTTTTT. This translates into CASAPGSANEKLFF.

The gene calls are TRBV2 and TRBJ2-7; D is unclear. The ends were cut back, 7 bases at V and 5 bases at J, with 15 bases in the middle. The germline V gene encodes CDR1 SNHLY and CDR2 FYNNEI. This CDR3 has 13 residues. The CDR3 reads CASTSRVSDEQYF. As DNA, the CDR3 is TGTGCCAGCACTTCCCGGGTGAGTGACGAGCAGTACTTC.